The following is a T cell receptor beta chain sequence with its context. This sample is part of a study of CD4 T cells in relation to SARS-CoV-2 and coronaviruses. Germline CDR1 and CDR2: MDHEN and SYDVKM. V was pared by 10 bases and J by 3 bases, with 13 bases between. The CDR3 length is 12 residues. Unexposed donor CD4+ T cells date from about 2011-2018, before the COVID-19 pandemic. This table comes from immunoSEQ multiplex PCR, and its TCRdb copy is limited to in-frame clones, with some not included. The sample lists 60,000 to 65,000 clones; approximately 94% were seen once. The sequence derives from a human donor in good health. The specimen sequenced was naive CD4+ T cells from PBMCs. Subset defined: naive CD4+ T cells isolated by negative enrichment. The chain is built from TRBV28 and TRBJ2-7; the D gene is possibly TRBD1 (6 bases). The CDR3 DNA follows: TGTGCCACGCTTACAGGGATCTACGAGCAGTACTTC. This gives the protein CATLTGIYEQYF.